A selection of T cell receptor beta chains follows, all from one sample in a study of glioma-infiltrating T cells after dendritic cell vaccination. Only in-frame clones appear in the TCRdb table, and some are missing; sequencing was by immunoSEQ multiplex PCR. This sample has tens of thousands of clones, with approximately 86% found just once. The material sequenced was blood, taken after dendritic cell vaccination. All receptors come from a human donor with glioblastoma. Each CDR3 is given with its conserved first and last residue. Fields, in order: V gene, J gene, clone size, D gene, CDR3 DNA, CDR3 protein. D genes are given only for firm matches. Rows give clone size only sometimes, using once, few, many, or a class for an expanded clone.

V gene: TRBV11-3; J gene: TRBJ2-7; clone size: .; D gene: TRBD2; CDR3 DNA: TGTGCCAGCAGCGCCCGGATCGGGAGGGTCTCCGAGCAGTACTTC; CDR3 protein: CASSARIGRVSEQYF
V gene: TRBV6-5; J gene: TRBJ2-3; clone size: .; D gene: .; CDR3 DNA: TGTGCCAGCAGCAAACAGGGAACAGATACGCAGTATTTT; CDR3 protein: CASSKQGTDTQYF
V gene: TRBV7-9; J gene: TRBJ2-7; clone size: .; D gene: .; CDR3 DNA: TGTGCCAGCAGCTTAGGTACGGGCGAGCAGTACTTC; CDR3 protein: CASSLGTGEQYF
V gene: TRBV10-2; J gene: TRBJ2-3; clone size: .; D gene: TRBD2; CDR3 DNA: TGCGCCAGCACCGAGCTAGCGGGAGGGTACACAGATACGCAGTATTTT; CDR3 protein: CASTELAGGYTDTQYF
V gene: TRBV5-5; J gene: TRBJ1-6; clone size: .; D gene: TRBD1; CDR3 DNA: TGTGCCAGCAGCCGACCGACAGGGGATAATTCACCCCTCCACTTT; CDR3 protein: CASSRPTGDNSPLHF
V gene: TRBV28; J gene: TRBJ1-3; clone size: .; D gene: TRBD1; CDR3 DNA: TGTGCCAGCAGTTCGACAGGGGACGGAAACACCATATATTTT; CDR3 protein: CASSSTGDGNTIYF
V gene: TRBV10-1; J gene: TRBJ2-6; clone size: once; D gene: .; CDR3 DNA: TGCGCCAGCAGTGCCGGCTCTGGGGCCAACGTCCTGACTTTC; CDR3 protein: CASSAGSGANVLTF
V gene: TRBV14; J gene: TRBJ1-1; clone size: few; D gene: TRBD1; CDR3 DNA: TGTGCCAGCAGCCCAGGGGGACAGGGGGGGAACACTGAAGCTTTCTTT; CDR3 protein: CASSPGGQGGNTEAFF
V gene: TRBV5-4; J gene: TRBJ1-3; clone size: few; D gene: .; CDR3 DNA: TGTGCCAGCCAAGACAGCTTGAGCGGAAACACCATATATTTT; CDR3 protein: CASQDSLSGNTIYF
V gene: TRBV9; J gene: TRBJ2-7; clone size: .; D gene: .; CDR3 DNA: TGTGCCAGCAGCGGGGGGGGCGAACTCTCCTACGAGCAGTACTTC; CDR3 protein: CASSGGGELSYEQYF
V gene: TRBV14; J gene: TRBJ1-1; clone size: .; D gene: .; CDR3 DNA: TGTGCCAGCAGCCGGCTAACAGGTACTTACACTGAAGCTTTCTTT; CDR3 protein: CASSRLTGTYTEAFF
V gene: TRBV6-6; J gene: TRBJ2-7; clone size: .; D gene: .; CDR3 DNA: TGTGCCAGCAGTTACTCGATCGTTCCCCCGGGCGAGCAGTACTTC; CDR3 protein: CASSYSIVPPGEQYF
V gene: TRBV5-5; J gene: TRBJ2-2; clone size: .; D gene: TRBD2; CDR3 DNA: TGTGCCAGCAGCCGACTAGCGGACAAGAACACCGGGGAGCTGTTTTTT; CDR3 protein: CASSRLADKNTGELFF
V gene: TRBV4-2; J gene: TRBJ1-5; clone size: .; D gene: .; CDR3 DNA: TGTGCCAGCAGCCAAGATGTGCAAACGGGAGCTAATCAGCCCCAGCATTTT; CDR3 protein: CASSQDVQTGANQPQHF
V gene: TRBV7-3; J gene: TRBJ2-2; clone size: .; D gene: .; CDR3 DNA: TGTGCCAGCAGCTTAGGGTCCGGTGGGGGACACACGAACACCGGGGAGCTGTTTTTT; CDR3 protein: CASSLGSGGGHTNTGELFF